The following is a T cell receptor (beta chain) sequence with its context. No antigen is known for it. V shed 4 bases and J 5 bases; nucleotides not matched to a gene: 5. Looked up from germline, CDR1 is ENHRY and CDR2 is SYGVKD. The CDR3 covers 14 residues. The data were obtained in a study of shared clonotypes between healthy human individuals. Study-wide findings and caveats: Rarefaction analysis demonstrated incomplete sorted-subset sequencing notwithstanding large depth.

Sequencing used immunoSEQ multiplex PCR; TCRdb keeps in-frame clones, though not all of them. The repertoire consists of 190,000 or so clones, with about 68% occurring once and the leading ten covering 8.5% to 12%. The clonotype was recovered from a man aged 30-40 years in good health. The rearrangement links TRBV10-3 to TRBJ2-3, with 8 bases that match TRBD2. Specimen: memory CD4+ T cells sorted from blood. As to subset: CD45RA-negative fraction. The CDR3, as DNA: TGTGCCATCAGTGTAGCGGGAACCCTAGATACGCAGTATTTT. Residues: CAISVAGTLDTQYF.